This T cell receptor (beta chain) was sequenced in a study of tumor-infiltrating lymphocytes in primary liver carcinoma. Study-wide results and limits: Overlap in tumor-adjacent and tumor-blood pairs fell below that of tumor region pairs. Comparison of CD4+ and CD8+ repertoires was precluded by bulk unsorted samples. Top-250-clone fractions were significantly higher in tumors than in blood (p = 0.039).

Starting from approximately 500 ng of total RNA, TCR beta cDNA was produced with a primer in the constant region. Employing slightly modified ARM-PCR, three nested multiplex PCR rounds were run, and these gave rise to the TCR beta libraries. Running 9 to 11 cycles apiece, the first two PCR rounds relied on TRBV1-TRBV30 forward primers together with a C-beta reverse primer. TCRdb re-called the multiplex PCR reads through MiXCR, storing one row per CDR3 protein. The data contain 310,000 or so distinct CDR3 sequences, around three fifths of them seen just once; the ten biggest clones take up 5.5% to 8%. Germline V lookup: CDR1 SGHAT, CDR2 FQNNGV. The CDR3 extends over 16 amino acids. V trimming: 1 base; J trimming: 6 bases; junction bases outside the gene matches: 12. Unsorted whole blood yielded blood RNA, and germline DNA was extracted as well. Before any surgery took place, four milliliters of peripheral blood were collected.

A note on this clonotype: The antigen is not known.

The sequenced sample consisted of peripheral blood. This TCR was sampled from a man aged 40-50 years with primary liver carcinoma and hepatitis B virus infection. V usage is TRBV11-2 and J usage is TRBJ2-7, with 7 bases aligning to TRBD2. The CDR3 here is CASSLALAEGPSEQYF. The CDR3 bases are TGTGCCAGCAGCTTAGCTCTAGCGGAAGGACCCTCCGAGCAGTACTTC.